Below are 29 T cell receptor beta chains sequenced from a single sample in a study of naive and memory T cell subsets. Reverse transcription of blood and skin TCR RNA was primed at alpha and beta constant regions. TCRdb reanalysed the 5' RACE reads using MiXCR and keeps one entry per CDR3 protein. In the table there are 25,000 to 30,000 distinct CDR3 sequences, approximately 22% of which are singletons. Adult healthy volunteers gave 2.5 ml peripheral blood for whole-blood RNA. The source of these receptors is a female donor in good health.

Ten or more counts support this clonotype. In nucleotides, the CDR3 is TGCGCCAGCAGTGCGGGAGATAAAGAGACCCAGTACTTC. Its protein is CASSAGDKETQYF. V usage is TRBV10-1 and J usage is TRBJ2-5; TRBD2 might be the D (6 bases). Trimming shortened V by 4 bases and J by 3 bases, and 9 bases separated the two germline ends. The CDR3 length is 13 residues. Germline CDR1 WNHNN, CDR2 SYGVQD (reference sequence).

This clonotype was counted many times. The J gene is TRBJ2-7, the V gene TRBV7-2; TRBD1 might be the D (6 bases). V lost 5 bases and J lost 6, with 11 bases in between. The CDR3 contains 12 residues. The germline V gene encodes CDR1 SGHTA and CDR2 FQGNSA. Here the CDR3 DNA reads TGTGCCAGCAGCCAACAGGGCCGCGAGCAGTACTTC. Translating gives CASSQQGREQYF.

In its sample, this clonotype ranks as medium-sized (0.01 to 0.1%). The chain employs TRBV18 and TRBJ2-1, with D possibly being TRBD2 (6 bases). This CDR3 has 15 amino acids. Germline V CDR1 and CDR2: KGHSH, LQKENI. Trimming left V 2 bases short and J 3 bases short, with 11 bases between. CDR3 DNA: TGTGCCAGCTCACCAGTTTCGGGACTCTACAATGAGCAGTTCTTC. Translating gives CASSPVSGLYNEQFF.

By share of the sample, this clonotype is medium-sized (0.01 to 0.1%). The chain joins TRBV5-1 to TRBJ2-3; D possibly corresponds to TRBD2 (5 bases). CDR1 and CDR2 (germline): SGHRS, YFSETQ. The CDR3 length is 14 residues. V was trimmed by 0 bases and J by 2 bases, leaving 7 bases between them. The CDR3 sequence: CASSLGGHTDTQYF. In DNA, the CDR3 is TGCGCCAGCAGCTTGGGCGGGCACACAGATACGCAGTATTTT.

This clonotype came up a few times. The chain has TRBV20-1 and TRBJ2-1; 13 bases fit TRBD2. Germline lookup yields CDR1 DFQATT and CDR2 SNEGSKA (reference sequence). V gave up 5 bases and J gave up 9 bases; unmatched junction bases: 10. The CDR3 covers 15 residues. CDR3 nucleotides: TGCAGTGCTTTTGGACTAGCGGGGGCCCCCGGTGAGCAGTTCTTC. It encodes CSAFGLAGAPGEQFF.

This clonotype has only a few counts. This chain's CDR3 is CSAKAGGPYNEQFF. For the CDR3, the DNA is TGCAGTGCTAAAGCAGGGGGCCCCTACAATGAGCAGTTCTTC. This chain uses TRBV20-1 with TRBJ2-1; 8 bases align to TRBD1. This CDR3 region has 14 residues. Losses at the gene ends were 4 bases for V and 2 bases for J; bases not matched to a gene: 4. CDR1 is DFQATT and CDR2 is SNEGSKA in the germline V gene (reference sequence).

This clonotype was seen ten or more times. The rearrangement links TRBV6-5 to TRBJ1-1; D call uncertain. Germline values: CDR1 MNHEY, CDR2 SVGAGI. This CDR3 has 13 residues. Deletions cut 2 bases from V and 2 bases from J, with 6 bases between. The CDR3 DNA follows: TGTGCCAGCAGTTACGTACTTAACACTGAAGCTTTCTTT. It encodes CASSYVLNTEAFF.

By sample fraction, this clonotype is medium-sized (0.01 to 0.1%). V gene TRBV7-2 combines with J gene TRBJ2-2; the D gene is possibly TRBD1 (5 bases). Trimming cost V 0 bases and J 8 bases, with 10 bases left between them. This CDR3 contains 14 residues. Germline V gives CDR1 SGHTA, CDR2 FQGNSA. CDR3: CASSLAGATGELFF. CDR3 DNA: TGTGCCAGCAGCTTAGCAGGGGCAACTGGGGAGCTGTTTTTT.

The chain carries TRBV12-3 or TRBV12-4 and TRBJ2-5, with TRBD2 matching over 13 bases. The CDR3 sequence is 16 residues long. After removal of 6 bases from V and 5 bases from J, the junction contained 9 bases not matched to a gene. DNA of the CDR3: TGTGCCAGCAGGACTCGGACTAGCGGGGGAGAGGAGACCCAGTACTTC. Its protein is CASRTRTSGGEETQYF.

CDR3 loop: CASSSPRVPYNYEQYF. The DNA for the CDR3 is TGTGCCAGCAGTTCTCCCAGGGTCCCCTATAACTACGAGCAGTACTTC. V and J are TRBV6-2 or TRBV6-3 and TRBJ2-7, with D possibly TRBD1 on 5 matching bases. There are 16 residues in the CDR3. The V gene lost 4 bases and the J gene lost 3 bases, with 19 bases spanning the gap. Germline lookup yields CDR1 MNHEY and CDR2 SVGEGT.

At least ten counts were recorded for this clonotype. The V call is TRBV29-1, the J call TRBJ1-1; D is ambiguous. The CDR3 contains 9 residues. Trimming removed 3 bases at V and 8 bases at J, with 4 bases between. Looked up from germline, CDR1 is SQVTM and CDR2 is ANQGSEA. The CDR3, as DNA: TGCAGCGTTGACGGGGAAGCTTTCTTT. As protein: CSVDGEAFF.

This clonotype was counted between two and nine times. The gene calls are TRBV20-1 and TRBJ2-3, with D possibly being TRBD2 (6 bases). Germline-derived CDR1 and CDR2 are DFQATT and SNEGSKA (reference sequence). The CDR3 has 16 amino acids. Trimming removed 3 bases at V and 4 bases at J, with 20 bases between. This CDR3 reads CSASRRLLGGSDTQYF. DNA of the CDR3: TGCAGTGCTAGCCGGCGGCTATTGGGGGGATCAGATACGCAGTATTTT.

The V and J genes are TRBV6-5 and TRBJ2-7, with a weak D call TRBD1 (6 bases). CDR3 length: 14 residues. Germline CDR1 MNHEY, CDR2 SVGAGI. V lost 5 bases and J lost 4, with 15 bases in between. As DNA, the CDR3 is TGTGCCAGCAGTGAGACCGGGACAAGATACGAGCAGTACTTC. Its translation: CASSETGTRYEQYF.

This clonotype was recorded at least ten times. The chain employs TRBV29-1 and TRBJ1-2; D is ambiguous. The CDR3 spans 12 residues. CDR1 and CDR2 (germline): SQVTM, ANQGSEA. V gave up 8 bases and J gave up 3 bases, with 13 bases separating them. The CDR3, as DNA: TGCAGCTCTGGTGAGGCCGACTATGGCTACACCTTC. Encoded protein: CSSGEADYGYTF.

The CDR3 nucleotides are TGTGCCAGCAGTTTGGGGCCCGCGATCGAGCAGTTCTTC. This encodes CASSLGPAIEQFF. The chain recombines TRBV12-3 or TRBV12-4 with TRBJ2-1; a possible D gene is TRBD1 (5 bases). Trimming left V 3 bases short and J 10 bases short, with 13 bases between. The CDR3 loop spans 13 amino acids.

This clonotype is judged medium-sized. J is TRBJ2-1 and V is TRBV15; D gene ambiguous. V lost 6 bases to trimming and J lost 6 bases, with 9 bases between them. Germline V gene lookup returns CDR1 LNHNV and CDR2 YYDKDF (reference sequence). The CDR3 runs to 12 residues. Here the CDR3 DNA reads TGTGCCACCAGTACGCGACTCAATGAGCAGTTCTTC. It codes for CATSTRLNEQFF.

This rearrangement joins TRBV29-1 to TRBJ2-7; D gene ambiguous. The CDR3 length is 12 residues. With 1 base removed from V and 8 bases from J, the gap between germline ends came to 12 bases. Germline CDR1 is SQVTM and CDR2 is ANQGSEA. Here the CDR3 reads CSVEVGPRKQYF. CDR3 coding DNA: TGCAGCGTTGAAGTTGGGCCGAGAAAGCAGTACTTC.

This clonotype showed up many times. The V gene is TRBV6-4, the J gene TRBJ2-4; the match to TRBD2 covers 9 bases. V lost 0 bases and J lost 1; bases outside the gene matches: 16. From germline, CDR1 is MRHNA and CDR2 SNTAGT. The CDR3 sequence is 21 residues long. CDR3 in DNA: TGTGCCAGCAGTGACTCGAGGGCGGCAGCGGGAGGTCCAAAGGCCAAAAACATTCAGTACTTC. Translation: CASSDSRAAAGGPKAKNIQYF.

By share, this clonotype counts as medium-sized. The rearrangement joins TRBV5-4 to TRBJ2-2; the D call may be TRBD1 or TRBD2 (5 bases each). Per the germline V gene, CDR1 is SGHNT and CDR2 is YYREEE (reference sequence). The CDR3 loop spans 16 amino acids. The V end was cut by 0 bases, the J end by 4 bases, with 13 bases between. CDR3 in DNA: TGTGCCAGCAGCTTGGAGGCAGGGACGGTCACCGGGGAGCTGTTTTTT. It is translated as CASSLEAGTVTGELFF.

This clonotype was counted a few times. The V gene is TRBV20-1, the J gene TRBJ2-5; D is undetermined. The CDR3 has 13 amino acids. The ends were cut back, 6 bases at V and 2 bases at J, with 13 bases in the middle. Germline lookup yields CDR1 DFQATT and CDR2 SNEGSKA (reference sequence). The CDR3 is CSAPRSTQETQYF. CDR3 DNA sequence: TGCAGTGCCCCCAGGAGCACTCAAGAGACCCAGTACTTC.

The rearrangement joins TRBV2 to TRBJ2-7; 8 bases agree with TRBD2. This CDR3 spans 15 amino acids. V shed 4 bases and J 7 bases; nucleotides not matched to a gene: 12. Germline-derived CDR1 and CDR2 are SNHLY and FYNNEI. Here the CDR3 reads CASSVVGGASDEQYF. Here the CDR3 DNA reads TGTGCCAGCAGTGTTGTCGGGGGGGCCTCGGATGAGCAGTACTTC.

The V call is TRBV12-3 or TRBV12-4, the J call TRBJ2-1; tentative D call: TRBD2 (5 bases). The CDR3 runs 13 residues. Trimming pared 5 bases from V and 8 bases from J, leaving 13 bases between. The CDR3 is CASSTGVGDEQFF. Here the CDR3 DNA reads TGTGCCAGCAGTACCGGGGTGGGCGATGAGCAGTTCTTC.

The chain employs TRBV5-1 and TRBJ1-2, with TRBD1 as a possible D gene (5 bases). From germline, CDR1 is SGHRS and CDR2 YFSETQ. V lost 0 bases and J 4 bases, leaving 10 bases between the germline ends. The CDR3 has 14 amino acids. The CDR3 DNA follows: TGCGCCAGCAGCTTGGCCGGGACGATCTATGGCTACACCTTC. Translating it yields CASSLAGTIYGYTF.

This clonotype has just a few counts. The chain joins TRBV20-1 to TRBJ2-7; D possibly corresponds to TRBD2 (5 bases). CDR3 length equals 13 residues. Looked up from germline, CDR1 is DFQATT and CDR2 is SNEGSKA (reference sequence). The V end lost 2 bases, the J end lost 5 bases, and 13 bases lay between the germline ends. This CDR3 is CSARTGFLNEQYF. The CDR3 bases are TGCAGTGCTAGAACGGGGTTTCTGAACGAGCAGTACTTC.

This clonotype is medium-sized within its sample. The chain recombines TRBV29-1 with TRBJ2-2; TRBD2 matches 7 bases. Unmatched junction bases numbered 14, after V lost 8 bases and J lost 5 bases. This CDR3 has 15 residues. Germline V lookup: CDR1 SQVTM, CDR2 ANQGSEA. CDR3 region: CSINLRGVGTGELFF. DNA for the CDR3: TGCAGCATCAACCTTCGGGGGGTTGGAACCGGGGAGCTGTTTTTT.

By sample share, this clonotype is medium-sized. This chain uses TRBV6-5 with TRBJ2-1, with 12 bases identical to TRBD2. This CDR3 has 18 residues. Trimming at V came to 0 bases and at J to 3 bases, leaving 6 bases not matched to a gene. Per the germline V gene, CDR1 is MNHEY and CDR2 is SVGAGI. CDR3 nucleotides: TGTGCCAGCAGTTACTCCCCTAGACTAGCGGGAGTCTACAATGAGCAGTTCTTC. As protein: CASSYSPRLAGVYNEQFF.

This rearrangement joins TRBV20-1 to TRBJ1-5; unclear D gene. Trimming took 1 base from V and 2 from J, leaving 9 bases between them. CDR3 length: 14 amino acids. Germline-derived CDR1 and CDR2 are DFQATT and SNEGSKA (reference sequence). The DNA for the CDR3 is TGCAGTGCTAGAGTTTGGGGAGGCAATCAGCCCCAGCATTTT. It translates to CSARVWGGNQPQHF.

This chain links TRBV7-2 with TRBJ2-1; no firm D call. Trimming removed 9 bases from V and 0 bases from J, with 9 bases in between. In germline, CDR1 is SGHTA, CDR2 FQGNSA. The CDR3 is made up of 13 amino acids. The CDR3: CASAGDSYNEQFF. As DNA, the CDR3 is TGTGCCAGTGCTGGGGACTCCTACAATGAGCAGTTCTTC.

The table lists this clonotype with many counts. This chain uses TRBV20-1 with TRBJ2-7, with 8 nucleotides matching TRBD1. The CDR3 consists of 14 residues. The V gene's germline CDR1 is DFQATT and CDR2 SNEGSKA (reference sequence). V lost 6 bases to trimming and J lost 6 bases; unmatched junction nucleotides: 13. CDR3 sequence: CSAPGQGVVGEQYF. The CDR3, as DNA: TGCAGTGCCCCTGGACAGGGAGTCGTCGGCGAGCAGTACTTC.